One sample yielded the 4 T cell receptor beta chains listed below, sequenced in a study of identical twins. TCRdb reanalysed the 5' RACE reads using MiXCR and keeps one entry per CDR3 protein. The sample consists of about 200,000 distinct CDR3 sequences, over 9.5% of them appearing once. The source material was memory T cells sorted from blood. The receptors were gathered from a man aged 50 to 59 in good health.

This chain uses TRBV4-2 with TRBJ1-1; no firm D call. Trimming stripped 0 bases from V and 0 bases from J, with 5 bases between. Germline CDR1 reads LGHNA; CDR2 reads YNFKEQ. The CDR3 runs to 14 residues. As DNA, the CDR3 is TGTGCCAGCAGCCAAGACTACTTGAACACTGAAGCTTTCTTT. Amino acid sequence: CASSQDYLNTEAFF.

This clonotype was seen at least ten times. The chain couples TRBV15 to TRBJ2-7; perhaps TRBD1 as D (5 bases). With 0 bases removed from V and 1 base from J, the gap between germline ends came to 10 bases. Per germline, CDR1 LNHNV and CDR2 YYDKDF (reference sequence). The CDR3 is 15 amino acids. Here the CDR3 reads CATSREGGASYEQYF. The CDR3 DNA reads as TGTGCCACCAGCAGAGAGGGTGGGGCTTCCTACGAGCAGTACTTC.

This clonotype occurred many times. The rearrangement joins TRBV20-1 to TRBJ2-5; D is perhaps TRBD1 (6 bases). Germline V gene lookup returns CDR1 DFQATT and CDR2 SNEGSKA (reference sequence). CDR3 length: 12 residues. Between the trimmed V and J ends, which lost 6 bases and 5 bases, there was a span of 13 bases. The CDR3 DNA is TGCAGTGCAGGACAGTCATCCGAGACCCAGTACTTC. This gives the protein CSAGQSSETQYF.

There are a few counts of this clonotype. The DNA of the CDR3 is TGTGCCAGCAGCCAACATGATTCAGATACGCAGTATTTT. It is translated as CASSQHDSDTQYF. V gene TRBV3-1 combines with J gene TRBJ2-3; no definite D call. CDR1 is LGHDT and CDR2 is YNNKEL in the germline V gene (reference sequence). The V end lost 2 bases, the J end lost 4 bases, and 7 bases lay between the germline ends. The CDR3 loop spans 13 amino acids.